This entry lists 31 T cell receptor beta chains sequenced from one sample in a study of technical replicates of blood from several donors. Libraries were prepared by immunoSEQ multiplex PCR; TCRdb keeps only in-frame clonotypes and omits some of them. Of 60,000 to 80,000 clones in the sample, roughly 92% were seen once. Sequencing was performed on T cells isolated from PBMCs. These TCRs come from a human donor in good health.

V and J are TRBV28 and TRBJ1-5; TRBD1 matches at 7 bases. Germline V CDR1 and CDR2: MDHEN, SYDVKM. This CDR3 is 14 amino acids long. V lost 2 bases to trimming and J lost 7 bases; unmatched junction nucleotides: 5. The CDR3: CASSLPTGEQPQHF. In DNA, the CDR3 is TGTGCCAGCAGTTTACCAACAGGGGAACAGCCCCAGCATTTT.

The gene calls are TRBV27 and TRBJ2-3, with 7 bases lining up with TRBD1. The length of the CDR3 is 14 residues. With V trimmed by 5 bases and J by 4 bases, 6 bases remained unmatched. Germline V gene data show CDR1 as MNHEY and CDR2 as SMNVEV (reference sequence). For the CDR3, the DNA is TGTGCCAGCAGTCAAGACAGGGCGGCAGATACGCAGTATTTT. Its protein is CASSQDRAADTQYF.

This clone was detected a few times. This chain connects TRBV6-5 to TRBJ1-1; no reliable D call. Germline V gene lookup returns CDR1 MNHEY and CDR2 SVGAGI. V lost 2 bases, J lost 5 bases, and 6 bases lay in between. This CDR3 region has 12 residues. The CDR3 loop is CASSYGETEAFF. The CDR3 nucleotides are TGTGCCAGCAGTTACGGGGAGACTGAAGCTTTCTTT.

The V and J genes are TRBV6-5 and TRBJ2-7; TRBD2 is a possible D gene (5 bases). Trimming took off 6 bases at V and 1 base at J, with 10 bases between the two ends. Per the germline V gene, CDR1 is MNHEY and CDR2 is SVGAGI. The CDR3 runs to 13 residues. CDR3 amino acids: CASSPGLSYEQYF. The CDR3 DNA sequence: TGTGCCAGCAGCCCGGGATTATCCTACGAGCAGTACTTC.

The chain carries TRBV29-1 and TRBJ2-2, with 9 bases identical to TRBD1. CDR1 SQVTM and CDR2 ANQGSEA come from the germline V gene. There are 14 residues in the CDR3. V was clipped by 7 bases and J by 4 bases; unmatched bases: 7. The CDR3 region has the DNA TGCAGCGCCCCGGACAGGGGTACCACCGGGGAGCTGTTTTTT. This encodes CSAPDRGTTGELFF.

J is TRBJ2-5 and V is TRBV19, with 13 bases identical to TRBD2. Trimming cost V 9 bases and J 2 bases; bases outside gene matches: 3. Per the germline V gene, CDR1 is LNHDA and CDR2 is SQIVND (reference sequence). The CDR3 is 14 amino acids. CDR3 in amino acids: CASRLAGGQETQYF. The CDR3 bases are TGTGCCAGCCGACTAGCGGGAGGACAAGAGACCCAGTACTTC.

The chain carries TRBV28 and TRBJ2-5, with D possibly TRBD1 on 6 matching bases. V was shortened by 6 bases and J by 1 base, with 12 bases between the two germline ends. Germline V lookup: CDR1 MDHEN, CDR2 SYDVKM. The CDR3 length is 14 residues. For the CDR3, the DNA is TGTGCCAGCAGCGTCGGGACATTCCAAGAGACCCAGTACTTC. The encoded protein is CASSVGTFQETQYF.

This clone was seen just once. The CDR3 loop reads CASSLPPLAGADEQFF. CDR3 in DNA: TGTGCCAGCAGCTTACCCCCCCTAGCGGGAGCCGATGAGCAGTTCTTC. The gene calls are TRBV11-2 and TRBJ2-1, with 10 nucleotides matching TRBD2. This CDR3 contains 16 residues. Trimming took 2 bases from V and 8 from J; bases not matched to a gene: 9. Germline-derived CDR1 and CDR2 are SGHAT and FQNNGV.

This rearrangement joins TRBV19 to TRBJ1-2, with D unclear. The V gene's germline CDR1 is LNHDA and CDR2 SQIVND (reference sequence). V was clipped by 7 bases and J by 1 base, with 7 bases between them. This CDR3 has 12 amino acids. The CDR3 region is CASNGFNYGYTF. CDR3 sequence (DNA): TGTGCCAGTAACGGGTTTAACTATGGCTACACCTTC. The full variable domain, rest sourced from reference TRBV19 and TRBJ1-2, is DGGITQSPKYLFRKEGQNVTLSCEQNLNHDAMYWYRQDPGQGLRLIYYSQIVNDFQKGDIAEGYSVSREKKESFPLTVTSAQKNPTAFYLCASNGFNYGYTFGSGTRLTVV.

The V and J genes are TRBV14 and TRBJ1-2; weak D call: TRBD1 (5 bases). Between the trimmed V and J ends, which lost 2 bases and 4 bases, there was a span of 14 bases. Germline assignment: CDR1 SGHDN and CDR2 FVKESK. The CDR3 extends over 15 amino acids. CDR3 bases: TGTGCCAGCAGCCAAAACACAGGAGTCCTCTATGGCTACACCTTC. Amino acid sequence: CASSQNTGVLYGYTF. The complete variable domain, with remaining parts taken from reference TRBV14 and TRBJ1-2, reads EAGVTQFPSHSVIEKGQTVTLRCDPISGHDNLYWYRRVMGKEIKFLLHFVKESKQDESGMPNNRFLAERTGGTYSTLKVQPAELEDSGVYFCASSQNTGVLYGYTFGSGTRLTVV.

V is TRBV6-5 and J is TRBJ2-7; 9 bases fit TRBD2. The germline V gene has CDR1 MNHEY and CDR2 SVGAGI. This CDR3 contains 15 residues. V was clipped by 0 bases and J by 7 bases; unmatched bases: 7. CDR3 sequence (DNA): TGTGCCAGCAGTTACTCACCGGGGCTAGCGGGAGAGCAGTACTTC. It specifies CASSYSPGLAGEQYF.

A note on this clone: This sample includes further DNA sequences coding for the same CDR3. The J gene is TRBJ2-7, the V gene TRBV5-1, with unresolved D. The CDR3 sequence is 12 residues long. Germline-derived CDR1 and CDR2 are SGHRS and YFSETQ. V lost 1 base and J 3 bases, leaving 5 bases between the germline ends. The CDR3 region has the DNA TGCGCCAGCAGCTTGTCCGGCTACGAGCAGTACTTC. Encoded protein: CASSLSGYEQYF.

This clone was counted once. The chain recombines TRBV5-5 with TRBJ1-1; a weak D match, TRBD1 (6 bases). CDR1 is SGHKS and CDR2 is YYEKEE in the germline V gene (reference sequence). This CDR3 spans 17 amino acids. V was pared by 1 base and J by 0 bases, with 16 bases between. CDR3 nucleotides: TGTGCCAGCAGCTTGAGGGCAGGGGCCCTAATGAACACTGAAGCTTTCTTT. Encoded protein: CASSLRAGALMNTEAFF. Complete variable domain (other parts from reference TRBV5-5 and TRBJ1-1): DAGVTQSPTHLIKTRGQQVTLRCSPISGHKSVSWYQQVLGQGPQFIFQYYEKEERGRGNFPDRFSARQFPNYSSELNVNALLLGDSALYLCASSLRAGALMNTEAFFGQGTRLTVV.

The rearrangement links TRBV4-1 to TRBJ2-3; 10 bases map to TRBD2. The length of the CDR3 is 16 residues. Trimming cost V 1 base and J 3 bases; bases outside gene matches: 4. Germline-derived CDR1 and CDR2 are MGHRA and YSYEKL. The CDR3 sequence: CASSQGPSGRTDTQYF. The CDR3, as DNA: TGCGCCAGCAGCCAAGGCCCTAGCGGGAGAACAGATACGCAGTATTTT.

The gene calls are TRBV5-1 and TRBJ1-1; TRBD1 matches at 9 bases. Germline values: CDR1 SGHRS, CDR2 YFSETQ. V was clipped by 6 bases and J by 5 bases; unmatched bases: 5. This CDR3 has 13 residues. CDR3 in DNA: TGCGCCAGCAAGACAGGGGGGGCGACTGAAGCTTTCTTT. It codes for CASKTGGATEAFF.

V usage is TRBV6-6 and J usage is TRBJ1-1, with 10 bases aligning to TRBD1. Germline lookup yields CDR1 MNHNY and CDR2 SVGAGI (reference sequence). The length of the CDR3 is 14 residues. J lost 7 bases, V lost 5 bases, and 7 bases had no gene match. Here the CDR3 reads CASSAPTGGNEAFF. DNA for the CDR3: TGTGCCAGCAGTGCACCGACAGGGGGCAATGAAGCTTTCTTT.

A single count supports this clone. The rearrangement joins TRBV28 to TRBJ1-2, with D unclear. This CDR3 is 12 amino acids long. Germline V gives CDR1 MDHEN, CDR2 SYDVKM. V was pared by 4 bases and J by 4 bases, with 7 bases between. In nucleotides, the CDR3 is TGTGCCAGCAGTTATGGCTTCTATGGCTACACCTTC. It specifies CASSYGFYGYTF.

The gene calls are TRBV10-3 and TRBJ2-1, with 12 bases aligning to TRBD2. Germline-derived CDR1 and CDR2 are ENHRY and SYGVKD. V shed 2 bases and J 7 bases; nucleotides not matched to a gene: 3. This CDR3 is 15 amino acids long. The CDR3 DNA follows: TGTGCCATCAGTGAGGGGCTAGCGGGAGGGAATGAGCAGTTCTTC. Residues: CAISEGLAGGNEQFF.

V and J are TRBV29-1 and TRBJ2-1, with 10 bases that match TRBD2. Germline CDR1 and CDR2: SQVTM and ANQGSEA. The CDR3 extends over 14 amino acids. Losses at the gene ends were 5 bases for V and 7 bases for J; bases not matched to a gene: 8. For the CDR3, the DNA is TGCAGCGTTCTTCTAAGCGGGAGGGGTAATGAGCAGTTCTTC. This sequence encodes CSVLLSGRGNEQFF.

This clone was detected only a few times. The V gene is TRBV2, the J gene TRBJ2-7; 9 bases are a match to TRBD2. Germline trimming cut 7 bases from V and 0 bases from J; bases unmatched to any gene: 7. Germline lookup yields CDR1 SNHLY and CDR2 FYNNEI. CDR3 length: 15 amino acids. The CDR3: CASISGLAFSYEQYF. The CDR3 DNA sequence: TGTGCCAGCATCTCGGGACTAGCATTCTCCTACGAGCAGTACTTC.

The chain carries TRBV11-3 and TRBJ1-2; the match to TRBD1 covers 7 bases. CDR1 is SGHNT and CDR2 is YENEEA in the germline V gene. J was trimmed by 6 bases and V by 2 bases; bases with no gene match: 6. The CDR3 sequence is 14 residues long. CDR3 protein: CASSLTTTGHGYTF. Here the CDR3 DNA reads TGTGCCAGCAGCTTAACAACGACAGGGCATGGCTACACCTTC.

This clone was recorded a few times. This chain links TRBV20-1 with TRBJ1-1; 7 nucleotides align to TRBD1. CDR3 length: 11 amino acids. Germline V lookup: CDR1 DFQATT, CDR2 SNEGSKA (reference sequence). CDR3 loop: CSADRVRKAFF. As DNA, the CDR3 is TGCAGCGCTGACAGGGTACGGAAGGCTTTCTTT.

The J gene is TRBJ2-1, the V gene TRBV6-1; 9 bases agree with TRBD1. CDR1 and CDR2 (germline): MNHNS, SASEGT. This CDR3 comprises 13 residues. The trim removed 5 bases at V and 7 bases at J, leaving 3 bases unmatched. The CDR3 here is CASSNGQGNEQFF. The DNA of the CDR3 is TGTGCCAGCAGTAATGGACAGGGGAATGAGCAGTTCTTC.

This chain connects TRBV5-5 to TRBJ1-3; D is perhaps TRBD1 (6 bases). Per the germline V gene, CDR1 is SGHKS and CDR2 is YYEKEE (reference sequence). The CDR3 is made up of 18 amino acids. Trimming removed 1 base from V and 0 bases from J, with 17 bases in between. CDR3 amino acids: CASSLRQVPTSSGNTIYF. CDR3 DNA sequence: TGTGCCAGCAGCTTGAGACAGGTTCCTACTAGCTCTGGAAACACCATATATTTT.

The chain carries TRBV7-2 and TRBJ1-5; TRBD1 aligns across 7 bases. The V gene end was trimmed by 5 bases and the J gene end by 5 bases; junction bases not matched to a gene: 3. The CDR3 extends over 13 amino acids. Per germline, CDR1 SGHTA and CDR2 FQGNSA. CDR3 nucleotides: TGTGCCAGCAGCCTGGACAGGTATCAGCCCCAGCATTTT. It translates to CASSLDRYQPQHF.

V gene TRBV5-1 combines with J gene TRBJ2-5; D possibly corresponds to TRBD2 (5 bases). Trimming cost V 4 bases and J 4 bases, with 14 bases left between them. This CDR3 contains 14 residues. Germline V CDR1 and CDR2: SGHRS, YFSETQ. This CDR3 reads CASSPRPEAETQYF. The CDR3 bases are TGCGCCAGCAGCCCAAGACCGGAGGCAGAGACCCAGTACTTC.

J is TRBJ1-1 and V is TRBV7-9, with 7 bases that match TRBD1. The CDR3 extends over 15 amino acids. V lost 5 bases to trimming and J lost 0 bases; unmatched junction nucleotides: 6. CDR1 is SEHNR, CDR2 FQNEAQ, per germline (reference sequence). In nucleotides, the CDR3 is TGTGCCAGCAGCAGAGACAGGGACCTGAACACTGAAGCTTTCTTT. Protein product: CASSRDRDLNTEAFF.

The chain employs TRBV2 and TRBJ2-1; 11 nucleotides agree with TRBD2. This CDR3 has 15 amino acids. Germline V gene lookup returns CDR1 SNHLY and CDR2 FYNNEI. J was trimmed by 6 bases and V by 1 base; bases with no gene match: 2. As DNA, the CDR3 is TGTGCCAGCAGTGAAGAGACTAGCGGGACCAATGAGCAGTTCTTC. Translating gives CASSEETSGTNEQFF.

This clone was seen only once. The CDR3 region has the DNA TGTGCCAGCAGCTTAAGCCGGACTAGCTACAATGAGCAGTTCTTC. It translates to CASSLSRTSYNEQFF. This chain connects TRBV7-3 to TRBJ2-1, with 7 bases lining up with TRBD2. This CDR3 has 15 amino acids. CDR1 SGHTA and CDR2 FQGTGA come from the germline V gene. V lost 1 base, J lost 3 bases, and 3 bases stayed unmatched.

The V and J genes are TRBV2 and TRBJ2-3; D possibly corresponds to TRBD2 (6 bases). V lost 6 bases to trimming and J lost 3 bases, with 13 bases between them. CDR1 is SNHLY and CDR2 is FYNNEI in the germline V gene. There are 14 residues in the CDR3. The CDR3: CASRARTTTDTQYF. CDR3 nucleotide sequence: TGTGCCAGCAGGGCCCGGACTACTACAGATACGCAGTATTTT.

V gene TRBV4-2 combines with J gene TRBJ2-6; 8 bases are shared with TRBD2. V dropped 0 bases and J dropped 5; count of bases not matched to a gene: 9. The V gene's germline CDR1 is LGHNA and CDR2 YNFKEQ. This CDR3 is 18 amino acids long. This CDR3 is CASSQEVSGTLRANVLTF. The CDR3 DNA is TGTGCCAGCAGCCAAGAAGTTAGCGGGACCCTTCGGGCCAACGTCCTGACTTTC.